The TCR beta chain under discussion was sequenced for a study of T cell changes during pregnancy in multiple sclerosis. The ends were cut back, 2 bases at V and 7 bases at J, with 18 bases in the middle. Germline CDR1 is SGHRS and CDR2 is YFSETQ. The length of the CDR3 is 15 residues. The method was immunoSEQ multiplex PCR; TCRdb's version includes in-frame clones alone and lacks a portion of them. Of some 37,000 clones in the sample, 85% to 95% are singletons; the top ten hold roughly 0.72%. Sequencing was performed on CD4+ T cells from peripheral blood mononuclear cells, taken before pregnancy. J is TRBJ2-5 and V is TRBV5-1; D is perhaps TRBD1 (6 bases). This clonotype originated in a female donor with multiple sclerosis, enrolled in a pregnancy study. This chain's CDR3 is CASSLDGTIDGTQYF. In DNA form, the CDR3 reads TGCGCCAGCAGCTTAGACGGGACAATAGATGGGACCCAGTACTTC. The whole variable domain, remainder taken from reference TRBV5-1 and TRBJ2-5, is KAGVTQTPRYLIKTRGQQVTLSCSPISGHRSVSWYQQTPGQGLQFLFEYFSETQRNKGNFPGRFSGRQFSNSRSEMNVSTLELGDSALYLCASSLDGTIDGTQYFGPGTRLLVL.